A selection of T cell receptor beta chains follows, all from one sample in a study of blood T cell repertoires in COVID-19. Method: immunoSEQ multiplex PCR; TCRdb's copy keeps in-frame clones and lacks some. This table holds over 110,000 clones, over 75% found once. The sample was PBMCs or T cells enriched from blood (not recorded which). The receptors were gathered from a man over 45 in a cohort exposed to, infected with or recovered from COVID-19 (not recorded which). The CDR3 runs from the conserved cysteine through the conserved F or W. A D gene is named only where the DNA matches it firmly. A row's size may be missing; if present it is once, few, many or a size class.

>TRBJ1-5|TRBV25-1|few|-
CASSDSSVLHQPQHF
TGTGCCAGCAGTGATAGCTCAGTCCTCCATCAGCCCCAGCATTTT
>TRBJ1-1|TRBV19|-|-
CASSIMAGMNTEAFF
TGTGCCAGTAGTATTATGGCAGGGATGAACACTGAAGCTTTCTTT
>TRBJ1-6|TRBV2|-|-
CASSDAGAANSPLHF
TGTGCCAGCAGTGATGCAGGGGCGGCTAATTCACCCCTCCACTTT
>TRBJ2-1|TRBV9|many|-
CASSVEGRASSYNEQFF
TGTGCCAGCAGCGTAGAAGGGCGGGCCAGCTCCTACAATGAGCAGTTCTTC
>TRBJ1-1|TRBV19|-|-
CASSKGGGSPGNTEAFF
TGTGCCAGTAGTAAGGGGGGGGGCTCACCCGGGAACACTGAAGCTTTCTTT
>TRBJ2-7|TRBV9|once|TRBD2
CASNPFGGAYEQYF
TGTGCCAGCAACCCCTTCGGGGGGGCCTACGAGCAGTACTTC
>TRBJ2-7|TRBV5-1|-|TRBD1
CASSPRTGSVGPYIEQYF
TGCGCCAGCAGCCCCCGGACAGGGTCGGTAGGGCCCTATATCGAGCAGTACTTC
>TRBJ1-1|TRBV4-3|-|TRBD1
CASSQEVGGQGRMNTEAFF
TGCGCCAGCAGCCAAGAAGTGGGGGGACAGGGGCGAATGAACACTGAAGCTTTCTTT
>TRBJ1-2|TRBV6-6|-|TRBD1
CASSAQGARGYTF
TGTGCCAGCAGTGCGCAGGGGGCGCGGGGCTACACCTTC
>TRBJ2-1|TRBV27|-|-
CASSLATYNEQFF
TGTGCCAGCAGTTTAGCAACTTACAATGAGCAGTTCTTC
>TRBJ1-1|TRBV5-1|-|-
CASSLARGATEAFF
TGCGCCAGCAGCTTGGCCCGGGGGGCCACTGAAGCTTTCTTT
>TRBJ2-7|TRBV15|few|-
CATSRDPGPYEQYF
TGTGCCACCAGCAGAGATCCGGGTCCTTACGAGCAGTACTTC
>TRBJ1-2|TRBV30|-|TRBD1
CAWSPPDDREAGYTF
TGTGCCTGGAGTCCCCCCGACGACAGGGAGGCTGGCTACACCTTC
>TRBJ2-7|TRBV4-1|-|-
CASSQDPTNLYEQYF
TGCGCCAGCAGCCAAGATCCGACTAACCTCTACGAGCAGTACTTC
>TRBJ2-5|TRBV10-3|-|-
CAISESGPSDGGTQYF
TGTGCCATCAGTGAGTCTGGGCCTAGCGATGGGGGGACCCAGTACTTC
>TRBJ2-7|TRBV6-5|-|-
CASSLARGYEQYF
TGTGCCAGCAGCCTAGCGCGAGGCTACGAGCAGTACTTC
>TRBJ1-5|TRBV7-2|-|-
CASSPTGQGPLPQHF
TGTGCCAGCAGCCCTACGGGACAAGGCCCCTTGCCCCAGCATTTT
>TRBJ1-1|TRBV18|-|TRBD1
CASSQGQGAIGPQAFF
TGTGCCAGCTCCCAAGGACAGGGGGCAATTGGCCCTCAAGCTTTCTTT
>TRBJ2-1|TRBV11-3|-|TRBD1
CASSSRDREPNEQFF
TGTGCCAGCAGCTCCCGGGACAGGGAACCCAATGAGCAGTTCTTC
>TRBJ2-5|TRBV24-1|-|TRBD2
CATSDLPGTSGGDTQYF
TGTGCCACCAGTGATTTGCCAGGAACTAGCGGAGGGGACACCCAGTACTTC
>TRBJ2-5|TRBV3-1/TRBV3-2|-|TRBD2
CASSRSTSGGGETQYF
TGTGCCAGCAGCCGCTCGACTAGCGGGGGAGGGGAGACCCAGTACTTC
>TRBJ2-7|TRBV7-2|-|TRBD2
CASSLRAGGPDEQYF
TGTGCCAGCAGCTTAAGGGCGGGGGGGCCCGACGAGCAGTACTTC
>TRBJ2-1|TRBV4-2|-|TRBD2
CASSQEGLAGEGRYNEQFF
TGTGCCAGCAGCCAAGAGGGACTAGCGGGCGAGGGACGGTACAATGAGCAGTTCTTC
>TRBJ1-2|TRBV4-1|-|-
CASSQRTVDRGYTF
TGCGCCAGCAGCCAGCGGACGGTCGACAGGGGCTACACCTTC
>TRBJ1-1|TRBV6-2/TRBV6-3|-|-
CASSSQGLTEAFF
TGTGCCAGCAGTTCACAGGGATTGACTGAAGCTTTCTTT
>TRBJ1-3|TRBV2|-|-
CASPTSEAIYF
TGTGCCAGCCCGACTAGCGAGGCCATATATTTT
>TRBJ2-1|TRBV5-6|few|TRBD2
CASSFGLAGLGEQFF
TGTGCCAGCAGCTTTGGGCTAGCGGGGCTGGGTGAGCAGTTCTTC
>TRBJ2-7|TRBV10-3|-|TRBD1
CATGTEISYEQYF
TGTGCCACCGGGACAGAGATCTCCTACGAGCAGTACTTC
>TRBJ1-5|TRBV30|-|-
CAWSLSTEEQPQHF
TGTGCCTGGAGCCTCTCGACCGAGGAACAGCCCCAGCATTTT
>TRBJ2-7|TRBV11-2|-|TRBD1
CASSLGRTGGASYEQYF
TGTGCCAGCAGCTTAGGGAGGACAGGGGGCGCTTCCTACGAGCAGTACTTC
>TRBJ2-1|TRBV4-3|-|TRBD2
CASSQDREGLYNEQFF
TGCGCCAGCAGCCAAGATCGGGAGGGCCTATACAATGAGCAGTTCTTC
>TRBJ1-1|TRBV7-9|-|-
CASSRTTEAFF
TGTGCCAGCAGCCGAACAACTGAAGCTTTCTTT
>TRBJ2-7|TRBV29-1|-|-
CSVLAPGRDTAYEQYF
TGCAGCGTTCTAGCTCCCGGTAGAGACACAGCCTACGAGCAGTACTTC
>TRBJ1-4|TRBV4-1|-|-
CASSQGQPTMRTNEKLFF
TGCGCCAGCAGCCAAGGACAGCCGACGATGCGGACTAATGAAAAACTGTTTTTT
>TRBJ2-1|TRBV5-4|-|TRBD2
CASSSPGTSGYNEQFF
TGTGCCAGCAGCTCTCCAGGGACTAGCGGCTACAATGAGCAGTTCTTC
>TRBJ1-1|TRBV29-1|-|-
CSATTPSNTEAFF
TGCAGCGCTACGACACCGTCGAACACTGAAGCTTTCTTT
>TRBJ2-5|TRBV28|-|-
CASSLTQGLNQYF
TGTGCCAGCAGTTTAACTCAGGGCCTCAACCAGTACTTC
>TRBJ2-5|TRBV5-1|-|-
CASSPLGPQETQYF
TGCGCCAGCAGCCCCCTAGGTCCCCAAGAGACCCAGTACTTC
>TRBJ2-2|TRBV27|-|TRBD1
CASSSLLGQGVPGELFF
TGTGCCAGCAGTTCCCTCTTGGGCCAGGGGGTTCCCGGGGAGCTGTTTTTT
>TRBJ2-5|TRBV27|-|-
CASSTRRGQETQYF
TGTGCCAGCAGTACACGCCGGGGACAAGAGACCCAGTACTTC
>TRBJ2-1|TRBV7-2|-|TRBD2
CASSPETSGELIGQFF
TGTGCCAGCAGCCCCGAGACTAGCGGGGAATTGATCGGGCAGTTCTTC